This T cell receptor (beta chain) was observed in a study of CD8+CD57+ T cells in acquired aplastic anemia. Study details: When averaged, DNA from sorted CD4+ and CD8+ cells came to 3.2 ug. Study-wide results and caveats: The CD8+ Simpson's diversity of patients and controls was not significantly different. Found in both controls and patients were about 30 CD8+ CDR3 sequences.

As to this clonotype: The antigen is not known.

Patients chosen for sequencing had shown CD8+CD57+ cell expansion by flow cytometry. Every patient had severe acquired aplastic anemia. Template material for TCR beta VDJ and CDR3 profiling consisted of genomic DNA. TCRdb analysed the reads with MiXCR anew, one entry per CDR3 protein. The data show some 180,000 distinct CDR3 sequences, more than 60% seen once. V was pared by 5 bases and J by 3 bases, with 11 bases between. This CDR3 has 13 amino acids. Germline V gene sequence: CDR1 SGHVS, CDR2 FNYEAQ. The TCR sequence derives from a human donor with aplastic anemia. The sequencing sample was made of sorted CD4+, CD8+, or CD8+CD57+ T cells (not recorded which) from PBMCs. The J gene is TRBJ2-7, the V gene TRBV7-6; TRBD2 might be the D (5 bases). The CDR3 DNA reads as TGTGCCAGCAGCAAGGACTGGAGCTACGAGCAGTACTTC. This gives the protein CASSKDWSYEQYF.